This TCR beta chain was sequenced during a study of response to subunit inactivated influenza vaccine. Overall study findings and caveats: Authors suggested each seasonal influenza vaccination recruits few new T cells.

With V trimmed by 1 base and J by 3 bases, 9 bases remained unmatched. This CDR3 has 16 residues. Germline values: CDR1 SGHRS, CDR2 YFSETQ. A remark on this clonotype: Antigen: not known.

One entry per CDR3 protein, called by TCRdb with MiXCR from the RT-PCR reads. The sample has about 520,000 distinct CDR3 sequences, approximately 7.7% seen once. The chain links TRBV5-1 to TRBJ2-7; 8 nucleotides match TRBD2. This TCR derives from a man aged 45 to 75 who received an inactivated influenza vaccine. Here the sequenced sample was PBMCs from blood, taken 23 months after vaccination. CDR3 bases: TGCGCCAGCAGCTTGCCCTCGGGACTAGGAAACTACGAGCAGTACTTC. Protein sequence: CASSLPSGLGNYEQYF.